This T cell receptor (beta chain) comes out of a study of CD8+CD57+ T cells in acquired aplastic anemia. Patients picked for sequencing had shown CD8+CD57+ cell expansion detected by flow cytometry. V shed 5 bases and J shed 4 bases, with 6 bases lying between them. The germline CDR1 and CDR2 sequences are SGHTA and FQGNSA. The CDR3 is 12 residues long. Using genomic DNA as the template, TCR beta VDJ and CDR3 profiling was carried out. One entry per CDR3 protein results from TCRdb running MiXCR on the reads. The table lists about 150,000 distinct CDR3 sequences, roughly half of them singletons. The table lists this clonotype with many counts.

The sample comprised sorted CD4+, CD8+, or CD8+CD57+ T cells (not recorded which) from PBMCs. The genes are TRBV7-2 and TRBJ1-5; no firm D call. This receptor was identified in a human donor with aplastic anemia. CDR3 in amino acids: CASSAVNQPQHF. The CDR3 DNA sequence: TGTGCCAGCAGCGCCGTAAATCAGCCCCAGCATTTT.